The source of this TCR beta chain is a study of blood T cells in healthy people across ages. Study-wide points: Per million T cells, TCR beta diversity dropped roughly linearly as age increased.

This CDR3 contains 16 residues. Germline-derived CDR1 and CDR2 are PRHDT and FYEKMQ (reference sequence). V was clipped by 5 bases and J by 4 bases, with 20 bases between them. This clonotype was counted only a few times. Its antigen is currently unknown. It was with a sample-barcoded 5' primer and a J-beta primer mix that a second PCR of about 6 to 11 cycles was run. Each cDNA molecule carried a tag from a template-switch adaptor that contained 12 random nucleotides. TCRdb processed the 5' RACE reads anew with MiXCR; each CDR3 protein has one entry. The data hold around 1,000,000 distinct CDR3 sequences, with less than 25% observed a single time. These data were also reused for a study on T cells of mothers and their children. That source notes: Donation was provided by three healthy Caucasian mothers along with their six children. Relative to unrelated pairs, biologically related mother-child dyads exhibited marginally greater, non-significant overlap.

The chain uses TRBV13 and TRBJ1-1; D might be TRBD1 (5 bases). This TCR was recovered from a girl aged 2 to 10 in good health. Input material: blood. CDR3 sequence reads: CASSPIPRGMGTEAFF. The CDR3 DNA sequence: TGTGCCAGCAGCCCTATCCCGAGGGGAATGGGCACTGAAGCTTTCTTT.